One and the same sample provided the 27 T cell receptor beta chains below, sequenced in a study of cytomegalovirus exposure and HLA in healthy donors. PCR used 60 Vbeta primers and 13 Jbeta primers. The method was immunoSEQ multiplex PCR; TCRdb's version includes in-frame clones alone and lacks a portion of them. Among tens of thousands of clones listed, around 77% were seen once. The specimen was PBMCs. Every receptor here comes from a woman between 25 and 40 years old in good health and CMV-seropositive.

DNA for the CDR3: TGCAGCGTTGAAAGGGGTCGGAACACTGAAGCTTTCTTT. Protein product: CSVERGRNTEAFF. V is TRBV29-1 and J is TRBJ1-1; a weak D match, TRBD1 (5 bases). The length of the CDR3 is 13 residues. V was pared by 2 bases and J by 1 base, with 8 bases between. Germline V gene data show CDR1 as SQVTM and CDR2 as ANQGSEA.

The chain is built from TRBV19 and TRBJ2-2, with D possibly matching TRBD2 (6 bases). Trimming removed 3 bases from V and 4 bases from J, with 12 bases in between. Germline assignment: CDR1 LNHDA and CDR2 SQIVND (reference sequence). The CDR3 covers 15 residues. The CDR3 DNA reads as TGTGCCAGTAGTATCGGAGGGAGTGGCACCGGGGAGCTGTTTTTT. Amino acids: CASSIGGSGTGELFF.

Here the CDR3 DNA reads TGTGCCAGCAGGGGGGACAGATGGTCGAAGCAGTACTTC. Its protein product is CASRGDRWSKQYF. The chain combines TRBV27 with TRBJ2-7; 7 bases fit TRBD1. CDR3 length: 13 residues. After removal of 6 bases from V and 8 bases from J, the junction contained 10 bases not matched to a gene. Germline CDR1 MNHEY, CDR2 SMNVEV (reference sequence).

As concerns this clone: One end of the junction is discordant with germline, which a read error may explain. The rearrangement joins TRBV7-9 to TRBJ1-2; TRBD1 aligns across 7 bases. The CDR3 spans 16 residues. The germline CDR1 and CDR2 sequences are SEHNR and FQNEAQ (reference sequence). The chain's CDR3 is CSSSELGQAGTYGYTF. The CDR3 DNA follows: TGTTCCAGCAGCGAATTAGGACAGGCCGGGACTTATGGCTACACCTTC.

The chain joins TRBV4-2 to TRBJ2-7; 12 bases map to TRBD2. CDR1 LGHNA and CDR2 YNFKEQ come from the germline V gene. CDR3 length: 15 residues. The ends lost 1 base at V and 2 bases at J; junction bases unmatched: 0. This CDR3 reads CASSQGLAGAYEQYF. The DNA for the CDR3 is TGTGCCAGCAGCCAAGGACTAGCGGGGGCCTACGAGCAGTACTTC.

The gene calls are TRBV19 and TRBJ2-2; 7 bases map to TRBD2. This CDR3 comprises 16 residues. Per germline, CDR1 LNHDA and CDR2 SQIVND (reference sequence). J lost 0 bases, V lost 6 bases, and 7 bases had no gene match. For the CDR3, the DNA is TGTGCCAGTAGCCCACTAGCGAACGCGAACACCGGGGAGCTGTTTTTT. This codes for CASSPLANANTGELFF.

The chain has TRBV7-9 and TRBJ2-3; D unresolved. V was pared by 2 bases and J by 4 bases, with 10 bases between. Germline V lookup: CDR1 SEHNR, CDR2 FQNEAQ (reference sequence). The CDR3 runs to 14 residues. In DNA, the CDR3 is TGTGCCAGCAGCTTACTAGGAACCCCAGATACGCAGTATTTT. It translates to CASSLLGTPDTQYF.

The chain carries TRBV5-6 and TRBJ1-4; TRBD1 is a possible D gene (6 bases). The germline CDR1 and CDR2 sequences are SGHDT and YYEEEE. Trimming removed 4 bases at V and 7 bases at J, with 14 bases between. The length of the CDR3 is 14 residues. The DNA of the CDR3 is TGTGCCAGCAGCGCCCAGGGGTGGGGTGAAAAACTGTTTTTT. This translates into CASSAQGWGEKLFF.

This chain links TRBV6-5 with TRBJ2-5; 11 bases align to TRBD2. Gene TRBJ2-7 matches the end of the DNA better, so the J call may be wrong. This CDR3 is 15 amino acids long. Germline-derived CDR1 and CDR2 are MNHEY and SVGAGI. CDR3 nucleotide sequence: TGTGCCAGCAGCCTCCAACTAGCGGGAGTAGACGAGCAGTACTTC. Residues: CASSLQLAGVDEQYF.

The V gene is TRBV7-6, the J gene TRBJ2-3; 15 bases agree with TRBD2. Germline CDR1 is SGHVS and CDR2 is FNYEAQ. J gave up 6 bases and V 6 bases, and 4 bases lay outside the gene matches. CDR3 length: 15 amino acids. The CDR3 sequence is CASRGTSGGPDTQYF. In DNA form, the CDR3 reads TGTGCCAGCAGAGGGACTAGCGGGGGGCCGGATACGCAGTATTTT.

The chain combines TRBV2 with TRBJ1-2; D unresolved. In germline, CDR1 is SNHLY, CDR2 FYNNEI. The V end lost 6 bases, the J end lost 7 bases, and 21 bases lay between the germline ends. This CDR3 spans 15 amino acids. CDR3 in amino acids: CASSPEGGRSGGYTF. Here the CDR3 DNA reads TGTGCCAGCAGCCCCGAAGGAGGGCGATCTGGTGGCTACACCTTC.

The CDR3 spells CSVEYPKGGDEQYF. CDR3 DNA: TGCAGCGTTGAATACCCCAAGGGCGGGGACGAGCAGTACTTC. V gene TRBV29-1 combines with J gene TRBJ2-7, with D possibly matching TRBD2 (6 bases). The CDR3 runs 14 residues. Trimming pared 2 bases from V and 5 bases from J, leaving 16 bases between. CDR1 and CDR2 (germline): SQVTM, ANQGSEA.

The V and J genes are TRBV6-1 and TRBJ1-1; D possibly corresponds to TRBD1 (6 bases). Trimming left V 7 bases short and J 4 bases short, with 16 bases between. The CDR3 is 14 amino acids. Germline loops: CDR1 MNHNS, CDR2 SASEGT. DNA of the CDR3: TGTGCCAGCACCTTTGACAGGTTTAGCACTGAAGCTTTCTTT. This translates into CASTFDRFSTEAFF.

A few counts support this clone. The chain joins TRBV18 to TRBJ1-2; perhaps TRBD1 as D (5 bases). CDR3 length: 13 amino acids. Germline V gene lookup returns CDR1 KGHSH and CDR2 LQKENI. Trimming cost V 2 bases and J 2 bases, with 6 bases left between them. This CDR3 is CASSPGANYGYTF. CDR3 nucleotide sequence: TGTGCCAGCTCACCAGGGGCCAACTATGGCTACACCTTC.

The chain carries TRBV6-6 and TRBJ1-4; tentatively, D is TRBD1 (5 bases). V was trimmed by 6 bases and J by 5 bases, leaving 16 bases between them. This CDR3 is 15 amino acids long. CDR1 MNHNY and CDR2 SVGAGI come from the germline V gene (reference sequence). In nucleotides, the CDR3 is TGTGCCAGCAGGGACACGGGTTCATCGAATGAAAAACTGTTTTTT. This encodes CASRDTGSSNEKLFF.

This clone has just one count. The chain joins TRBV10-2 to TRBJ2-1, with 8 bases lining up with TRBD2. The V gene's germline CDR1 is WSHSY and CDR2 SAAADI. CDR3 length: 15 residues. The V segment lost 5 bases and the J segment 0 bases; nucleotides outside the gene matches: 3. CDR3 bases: TGCGCCAGCAGTTTAGCGGGGAGCTCCTACAATGAGCAGTTCTTC. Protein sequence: CASSLAGSSYNEQFF.

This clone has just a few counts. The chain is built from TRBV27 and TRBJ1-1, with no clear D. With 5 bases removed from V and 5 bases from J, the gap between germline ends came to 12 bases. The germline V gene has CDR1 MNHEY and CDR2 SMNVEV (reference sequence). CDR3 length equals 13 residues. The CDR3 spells CASSPTPRTEAFF. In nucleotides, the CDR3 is TGTGCCAGCAGTCCTACACCGAGGACTGAAGCTTTCTTT.

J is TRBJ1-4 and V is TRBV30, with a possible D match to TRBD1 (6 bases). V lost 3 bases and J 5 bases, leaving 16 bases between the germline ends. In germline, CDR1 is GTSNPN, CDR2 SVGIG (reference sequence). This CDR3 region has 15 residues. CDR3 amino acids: CAWSQTGTRNEKLFF. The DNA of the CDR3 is TGTGCCTGGAGCCAAACAGGGACCAGAAATGAAAAACTGTTTTTT.

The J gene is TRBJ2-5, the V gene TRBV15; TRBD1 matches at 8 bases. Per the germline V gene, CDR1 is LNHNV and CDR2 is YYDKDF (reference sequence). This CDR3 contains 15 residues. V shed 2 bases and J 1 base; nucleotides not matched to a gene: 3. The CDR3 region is CATSRRTGSQETQYF. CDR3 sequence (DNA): TGTGCCACCAGCAGAAGGACAGGGAGCCAAGAGACCCAGTACTTC.

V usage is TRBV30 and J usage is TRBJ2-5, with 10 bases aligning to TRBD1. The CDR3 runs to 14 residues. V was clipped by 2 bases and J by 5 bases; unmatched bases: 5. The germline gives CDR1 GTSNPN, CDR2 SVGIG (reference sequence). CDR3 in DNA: TGTGCCTGGAGTCCGGGACAGGGGTTTGAGACCCAGTACTTC. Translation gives CAWSPGQGFETQYF.

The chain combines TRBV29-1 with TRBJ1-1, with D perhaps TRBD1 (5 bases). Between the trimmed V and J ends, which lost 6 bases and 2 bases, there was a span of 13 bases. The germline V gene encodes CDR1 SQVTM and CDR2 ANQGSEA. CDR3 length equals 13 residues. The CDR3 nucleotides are TGCAGCGTAACAGGACAAGGAAACACTGAAGCTTTCTTT. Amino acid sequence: CSVTGQGNTEAFF.

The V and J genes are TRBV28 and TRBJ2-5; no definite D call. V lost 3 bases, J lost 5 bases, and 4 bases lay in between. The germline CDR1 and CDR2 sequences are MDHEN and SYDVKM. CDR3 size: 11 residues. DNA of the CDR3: TGTGCCAGCAGTTTGAGGGAGACCCAGTACTTC. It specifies CASSLRETQYF.

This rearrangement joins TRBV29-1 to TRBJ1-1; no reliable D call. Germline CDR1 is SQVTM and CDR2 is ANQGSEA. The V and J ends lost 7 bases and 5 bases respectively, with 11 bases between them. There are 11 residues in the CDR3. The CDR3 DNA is TGCAGCGGCGATTCTGAGACTGAAGCTTTCTTT. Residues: CSGDSETEAFF.

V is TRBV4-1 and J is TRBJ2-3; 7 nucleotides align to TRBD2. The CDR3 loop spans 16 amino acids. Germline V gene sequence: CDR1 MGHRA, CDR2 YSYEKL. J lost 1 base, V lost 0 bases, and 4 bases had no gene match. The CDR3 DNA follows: TGCGCCAGCAGCCAAGATTGGGCGGGAGGCACAGATACGCAGTATTTT. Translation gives CASSQDWAGGTDTQYF.

The CDR3 DNA sequence: TGCGCCAGCCAGACTAGCGGGATCCCAGATACGCAGTATTTT. Translated, it gives CASQTSGIPDTQYF. V usage is TRBV10-2 and J usage is TRBJ2-3, with 11 bases matching TRBD2. The CDR3 extends over 14 amino acids. Trimming cost V 8 bases and J 4 bases; bases outside gene matches: 5. Germline CDR1 WSHSY, CDR2 SAAADI.

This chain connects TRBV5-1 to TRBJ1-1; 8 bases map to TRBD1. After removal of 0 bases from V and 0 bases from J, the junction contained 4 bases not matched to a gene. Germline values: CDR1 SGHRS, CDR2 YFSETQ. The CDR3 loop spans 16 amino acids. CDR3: CASSLDTDRVNTEAFF. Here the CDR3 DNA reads TGCGCCAGCAGCTTGGACACGGACAGGGTGAACACTGAAGCTTTCTTT. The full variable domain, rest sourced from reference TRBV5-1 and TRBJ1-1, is KAGVTQTPRYLIKTRGQQVTLSCSPISGHRSVSWYQQTPGQGLQFLFEYFSETQRNKGNFPGRFSGRQFSNSRSEMNVSTLELGDSALYLCASSLDTDRVNTEAFFGQGTRLTVV.

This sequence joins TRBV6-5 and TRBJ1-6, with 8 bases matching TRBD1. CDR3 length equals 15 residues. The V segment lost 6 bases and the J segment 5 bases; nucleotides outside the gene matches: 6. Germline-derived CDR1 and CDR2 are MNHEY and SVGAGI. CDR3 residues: CASSDRGPNNSPLHF. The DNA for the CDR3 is TGTGCCAGCAGCGACAGGGGACCAAATAATTCACCCCTCCACTTT.